Below, 8 T cell receptor beta chains from the same sample are listed, as sequenced in a study of chemoradiotherapy in HPV16-positive cancers. TCRdb's table, derived via immunoSEQ multiplex PCR, lists solely in-frame clones and lacks some. Here the sample spans around 15,000 clones, 78% being singletons. Collection of the sample occurred from a patient who underwent chemoradiotherapy. These receptors came from a human donor with HPV-associated anogenital cancer.

The V call is TRBV6-5, the J call TRBJ1-5, with unresolved D. Between the trimmed V and J ends, which lost 5 bases and 2 bases, there was a span of 13 bases. This CDR3 comprises 15 residues. Germline CDR1 reads MNHEY; CDR2 reads SVGAGI. The DNA of the CDR3 is TGTGCCAGCAGTATCGGACTGGATGGCAATCAGCCCCAGCATTTT. It yields the protein CASSIGLDGNQPQHF.

The chain joins TRBV19 to TRBJ2-1; D is ambiguous. This CDR3 comprises 14 residues. V was shortened by 5 bases and J by 1 base, with 9 bases between the two germline ends. CDR1 LNHDA and CDR2 SQIVND come from the germline V gene (reference sequence). The CDR3 here is CASSQTDSYNEQFF. Written as DNA, the CDR3 is TGTGCCAGTAGTCAAACAGATTCCTACAATGAGCAGTTCTTC.

V usage is TRBV11-2 and J usage is TRBJ2-7; possibly TRBD1 for D (6 bases). The CDR3 runs 15 residues. Germline V CDR1 and CDR2: SGHAT, FQNNGV. Trimming took off 2 bases at V and 3 bases at J, with 14 bases between the two ends. Here the CDR3 DNA reads TGTGCCAGCAGCTTACTCCCGGGACAAATCTACGAGCAGTACTTC. It translates to CASSLLPGQIYEQYF.

V gene TRBV6-6 combines with J gene TRBJ2-7, with D possibly being TRBD2 (6 bases). The V gene lost 2 bases and the J gene lost 3 bases, with 14 bases spanning the gap. Looked up from germline, CDR1 is MNHNY and CDR2 is SVGAGI (reference sequence). The CDR3 is 15 residues long. The CDR3 spells CASSYKGEVGYEQYF. The CDR3, as DNA: TGTGCCAGCAGTTACAAAGGGGAGGTGGGCTACGAGCAGTACTTC.

This chain connects TRBV28 to TRBJ1-4; tentatively, D is TRBD1 (6 bases). The CDR3 loop spans 13 amino acids. Germline lookup yields CDR1 MDHEN and CDR2 SYDVKM. The V end was cut by 6 bases, the J end by 8 bases, with 13 bases between. The chain's CDR3 is CASRGQNREKLFF. Written as DNA, the CDR3 is TGTGCCAGCAGAGGACAGAATAGGGAAAAACTGTTTTTT.

The genes are TRBV6-5 and TRBJ2-7, with 7 positions matching TRBD2. Germline CDR1 MNHEY, CDR2 SVGAGI. The CDR3 loop spans 14 amino acids. The V segment lost 7 bases and the J segment 6 bases; nucleotides outside the gene matches: 12. The CDR3, as DNA: TGTGCCAGCAAGCGGGGACCACACGCCCCCGAGCAGTACTTC. Its protein product is CASKRGPHAPEQYF.

The genes are TRBV11-2 and TRBJ2-2, with D possibly called TRBD1 or TRBD2 (5 bases each). This CDR3 has 15 amino acids. V dropped 6 bases and J dropped 4 bases, with 15 bases sitting between them. Looked up from germline, CDR1 is SGHAT and CDR2 is FQNNGV. Written as DNA, the CDR3 is TGTGCCAGCAGTAAAGGTGGGACGGCCACCGGGGAGCTGTTTTTT. As protein: CASSKGGTATGELFF.

The genes are TRBV5-1 and TRBJ1-1; no definite D call. V was shortened by 1 base and J by 1 base, with 14 bases between the two germline ends. The CDR3 is 16 residues long. Germline-derived CDR1 and CDR2 are SGHRS and YFSETQ. The CDR3 spells CASSLPNTATNTEAFF. DNA for the CDR3: TGCGCCAGCAGCTTGCCGAATACAGCGACGAACACTGAAGCTTTCTTT. Full variable domain (missing parts from reference TRBV5-1 and TRBJ1-1): KAGVTQTPRYLIKTRGQQVTLSCSPISGHRSVSWYQQTPGQGLQFLFEYFSETQRNKGNFPGRFSGRQFSNSRSEMNVSTLELGDSALYLCASSLPNTATNTEAFFGQGTRLTVV.